The 4 T cell receptor beta chains below were found in one sample sequenced in a study of cytomegalovirus exposure and HLA in healthy donors. PCR used 60 Vbeta primers and 13 Jbeta primers. TCRdb's copy holds only in-frame clones and misses some; the assay was immunoSEQ multiplex PCR. This table has over 150,000 clones, approximately 88% appearing once. Sequencing was done on a sample of PBMCs. These receptors came from a boy aged 2-9 years in good health and CMV-seronegative.

The V gene is TRBV28, the J gene TRBJ2-3; 8 nucleotides line up with TRBD2. Germline CDR1 MDHEN, CDR2 SYDVKM. CDR3 length: 15 residues. With V trimmed by 1 base and J by 5 bases, 5 bases remained unmatched. The CDR3 nucleotides read TGTGCCAGCAGTTTATTGCGGGAGGTTGGAGATACGCAGTATTTT. Encoded protein: CASSLLREVGDTQYF.

This clone was observed a single time. The genes are TRBV7-9 and TRBJ1-1, with a tentative D call TRBD1 (5 bases). Trimming left V 5 bases short and J 8 bases short, with 15 bases between. The CDR3 contains 13 residues. The V gene's germline CDR1 is SEHNR and CDR2 FQNEAQ (reference sequence). CDR3 residues: CASSPLSGAEAFF. The CDR3 DNA reads as TGTGCCAGCAGCCCCCTCAGTGGGGCCGAAGCTTTCTTT.

This sequence joins TRBV7-3 and TRBJ2-2; 10 bases align to TRBD2. J lost 5 bases, V lost 5 bases, and 8 bases had no gene match. CDR3 length: 16 amino acids. Germline-derived CDR1 and CDR2 are SGHTA and FQGTGA. The CDR3 region is CASSPTSGPITGELFF. DNA of the CDR3: TGTGCCAGCAGCCCGACTAGCGGGCCTATTACCGGGGAGCTGTTTTTT.

V usage is TRBV30 and J usage is TRBJ1-1; weak D call: TRBD1 (6 bases). CDR3 length: 14 amino acids. Germline values: CDR1 GTSNPN, CDR2 SVGIG (reference sequence). Between the trimmed V and J ends, which lost 5 bases and 4 bases, there was a span of 17 bases. The CDR3 bases are TGTGCCTGGCAGACAGGCCGTGGTGCCACTGAAGCTTTCTTT. It translates to CAWQTGRGATEAFF.